The 8 T cell receptor beta chains in this list originate from one sample, sequenced in a study of T cells in Graves' hyperthyroidism and ophthalmopathy. RNA transcripts were the template for amplifying TCR beta CDR3 regions. RT-PCR in the first round (using the HTBI primer set) targeted the TCR CDR3. TCRdb re-analysed the multiplex PCR reads in MiXCR, keeping a single row per CDR3 protein. The sample yields more than 300,000 distinct CDR3 sequences, approximately 13% seen once. The sequencing sample was made of blood. Receptors originate from a woman under 40 with Graves' hyperthyroidism.

This rearrangement joins TRBV5-5 to TRBJ1-5; D is uncertain. This CDR3 comprises 14 residues. Germline V CDR1 and CDR2: SGHKS, YYEKEE (reference sequence). V shed 0 bases and J shed 3 bases, with 7 bases lying between them. This CDR3 reads CASSLGFTNQPQHF. CDR3 DNA sequence: TGTGCCAGCAGCTTGGGTTTCACCAATCAGCCCCAGCATTTT.

The chain links TRBV20-1 to TRBJ2-3; maybe TRBD2 (6 bases). Looked up from germline, CDR1 is DFQATT and CDR2 is SNEGSKA (reference sequence). The CDR3 loop spans 13 amino acids. The CDR3 DNA sequence: TGCAGAATTCCGGGACTTCTCACAGATACGCAGTATTTT. Its translation: CRIPGLLTDTQYF.

This clonotype was seen many times. This chain joins TRBV20-1 and TRBJ1-1; the D gene is possibly TRBD1 (5 bases). Trimming took 1 base from V and 0 from J, leaving 9 bases between them. CDR3 length: 14 amino acids. Germline V CDR1 and CDR2: DFQATT, SNEGSKA (reference sequence). This CDR3 is CSARVRQLNTEAFF. The CDR3, as DNA: TGCAGTGCTAGAGTCCGACAGTTGAACACTGAAGCTTTCTTT.

The chain combines TRBV12-3 or TRBV12-4 with TRBJ1-2; D is unclear. Trimming took off 5 bases at V and 2 bases at J, with 6 bases between the two ends. There are 12 residues in the CDR3. The CDR3 bases are TGTGCCAGCAGTCCTAAAAACTATGGCTACACCTTC. Protein product: CASSPKNYGYTF.

As concerns this clonotype: Since a much larger clone is just one base distant, this may be a read error. The V and J genes are TRBV7-2 and TRBJ2-7; a weak D match, TRBD2 (5 bases). V dropped 0 bases and J dropped 2 bases, with 11 bases sitting between them. CDR1 is SGHTA, CDR2 FQGNSA, per germline. This CDR3 comprises 15 residues. In nucleotides, the CDR3 is TGTGCCAGCAGCTTAGCGTACGGGGAAGCCTACGAGCAGTACTTC. Translation gives CASSLAYGEAYEQYF.

This clonotype has at least ten counts. The gene calls are TRBV28 and TRBJ1-5; D is unresolved. Trimming pared 1 base from V and 3 bases from J, leaving 10 bases between. CDR1 is MDHEN and CDR2 is SYDVKM in the germline V gene. The CDR3 is made up of 15 amino acids. The CDR3 bases are TGTGCCAGCAGTTTATCTTACAGCACCAATCAGCCCCAGCATTTT. This translates into CASSLSYSTNQPQHF.

The V gene is TRBV30, the J gene TRBJ2-1; TRBD1 is a possible D gene (6 bases). This CDR3 comprises 12 residues. V shed 7 bases and J shed 6 bases, with 13 bases lying between them. Germline V gene lookup returns CDR1 GTSNPN and CDR2 SVGIG (reference sequence). DNA of the CDR3: TGTGCCTACACTGACAGGCGCAATGAGCAGTTCTTC. Protein sequence: CAYTDRRNEQFF.

This sequence joins TRBV6-1 and TRBJ2-2, with TRBD1 as a possible D gene (5 bases). The V gene lost 8 bases and the J gene lost 4 bases, with 8 bases spanning the gap. This CDR3 has 12 amino acids. Germline lookup yields CDR1 MNHNS and CDR2 SASEGT. CDR3 nucleotide sequence: TGTGCCAGCTGTAGGGGCACCGGGGAGCTGTTTTTT. Protein sequence: CASCRGTGELFF.